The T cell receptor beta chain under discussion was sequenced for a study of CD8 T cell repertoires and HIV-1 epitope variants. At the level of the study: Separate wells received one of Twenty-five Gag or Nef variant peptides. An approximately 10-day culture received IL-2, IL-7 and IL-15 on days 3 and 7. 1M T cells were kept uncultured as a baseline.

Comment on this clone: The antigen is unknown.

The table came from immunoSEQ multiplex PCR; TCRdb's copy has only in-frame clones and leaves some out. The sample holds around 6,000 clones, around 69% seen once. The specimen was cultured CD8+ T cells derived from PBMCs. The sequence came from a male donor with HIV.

CDR3 region: CASSLGQYNEQFF. The CDR3, as DNA: TGTGCCAGCAGCTTGGGACAGTACAATGAGCAGTTCTTC. The chain carries TRBV11-2 and TRBJ2-1; 7 bases agree with TRBD1. Per the germline V gene, CDR1 is SGHAT and CDR2 is FQNNGV. The V and J ends lost 3 bases and 4 bases, in that order; junction bases with no gene match: 0. The CDR3 totals 13 residues.